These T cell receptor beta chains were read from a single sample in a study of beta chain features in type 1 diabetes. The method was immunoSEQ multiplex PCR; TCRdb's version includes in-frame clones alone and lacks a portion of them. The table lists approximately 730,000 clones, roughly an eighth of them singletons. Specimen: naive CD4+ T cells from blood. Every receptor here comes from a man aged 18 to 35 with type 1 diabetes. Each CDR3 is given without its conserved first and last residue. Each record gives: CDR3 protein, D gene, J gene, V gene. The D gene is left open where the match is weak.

ASGPAGGLGETQY TRBD2 TRBJ2-5 TRBV12-5
ASSLPLAPGELF - TRBJ2-2 TRBV11-1
ASSLNGIYEQY - TRBJ2-7 TRBV5-4
AWSTTRLASTDTQY - TRBJ2-3 TRBV30
ASSFRPYEQY - TRBJ2-7 TRBV7-9
ASSLGPGAYNTEAF - TRBJ1-1 TRBV7-2
ASSPPGQSSGANVLT - TRBJ2-6 TRBV5-1
ASRREQETQY TRBD2 TRBJ2-5 TRBV13
ASSGQDRFYEQY - TRBJ2-7 TRBV19
ASSPGDRVYEQY - TRBJ2-7 TRBV28
AWSGSRESSYEQY - TRBJ2-7 TRBV30
ASGLVLGPNTGELF - TRBJ2-2 TRBV12-5
ASSYLVGSAKNIQY - TRBJ2-4 TRBV6-5
ASSMTGLNTEAF - TRBJ1-1 TRBV19
ASSGLEGTYEQY - TRBJ2-7 TRBV5-4
ASSLSGANVLT - TRBJ2-6 TRBV5-6